Listed here are 13 T cell receptor beta chains from one sample, sequenced in a study of blood T cell repertoires in COVID-19. Some clones are missing from TCRdb's copy, which holds only in-frame ones; the method was immunoSEQ multiplex PCR. The sample holds about 130,000 clones, roughly four fifths seen once. Material for sequencing was peripheral blood. The origin of the receptors is a human donor in a cohort sampled during active COVID-19.

The DNA of the CDR3 is TGTGCCACCGTAAACAGGGGAGGCGAGATCGCCAAAAACATTCAGTACTTC. It specifies CATVNRGGEIAKNIQYF. The V call is TRBV11-3, the J call TRBJ2-4, with D tentatively TRBD1 (7 bases). The CDR3 covers 17 residues. Germline CDR1 reads SGHNT; CDR2 reads YENEEA. Between the trimmed V and J ends, which lost 10 bases and 1 base, there was a span of 23 bases.

The V gene is TRBV6-5, the J gene TRBJ1-6, with D unresolved. This CDR3 contains 16 residues. V dropped 0 bases and J dropped 1 base, with 7 bases sitting between them. Germline V lookup: CDR1 MNHEY, CDR2 SVGAGI. For the CDR3, the DNA is TGTGCCAGCAGTTACTCGCCCGAGTCCTATAATTCACCCCTCCACTTT. This gives the protein CASSYSPESYNSPLHF.

The genes are TRBV6-1 and TRBJ2-7, with 7 nucleotides matching TRBD1. This CDR3 is built from 19 residues. Trimming took 0 bases from V and 2 from J; bases not matched to a gene: 16. Germline V gene data show CDR1 as MNHNS and CDR2 as SASEGT. CDR3 in DNA: TGTGCCAGCAGTGAAGCGCTCGATTCTACAGGGGACCAAACCTACGAGCAGTACTTC. Translating gives CASSEALDSTGDQTYEQYF.

The rearrangement links TRBV5-3 to TRBJ2-7; a possible D gene is TRBD2 (6 bases). TRBV5-3 is an ORF for which the function is uncertain. V lost 3 bases and J lost 2, with 21 bases in between. The CDR3 spans 17 residues. The CDR3 sequence: CARSSPSLEGRAYEQYF. Here the CDR3 DNA reads TGTGCCAGAAGCTCCCCGTCGCTGGAGGGGAGAGCCTACGAGCAGTACTTC.

CDR3 nucleotides: TGTGCCAGCAGCCAGGGGCCGGGCTTTAATGAAAAACTGTTTTTT. Encoded protein: CASSQGPGFNEKLFF. The chain has TRBV7-9 and TRBJ1-4, with D perhaps matching TRBD1 (6 bases). The CDR3 consists of 15 residues. Trimming left V 5 bases short and J 4 bases short, with 14 bases between. CDR1 and CDR2 from the germline V gene are SEHNR and FQNEAQ (reference sequence).

The chain carries TRBV12-3 or TRBV12-4 and TRBJ1-2; maybe TRBD1 (5 bases). The CDR3 is made up of 11 amino acids. The ends were cut back, 8 bases at V and 9 bases at J, with 13 bases in the middle. In DNA, the CDR3 is TGTGCCAGCTTGGGGGGGAGGAGCTACACCTTC. Amino acid sequence: CASLGGRSYTF.

J is TRBJ1-1 and V is TRBV6-5; perhaps TRBD1 as D (6 bases). V was shortened by 6 bases and J by 1 base, with 15 bases between the two germline ends. The CDR3 has 15 amino acids. CDR1 MNHEY and CDR2 SVGAGI come from the germline V gene. The CDR3 nucleotides read TGTGCCAGCAGCCGAGGGACACCGTGGAACACTGAAGCTTTCTTT. Translated, it gives CASSRGTPWNTEAFF.

The gene calls are TRBV3-1 (or the pseudogene TRBV3-2) and TRBJ1-4, with 8 bases matching TRBD1. V shed 6 bases, J shed 5 bases, and the junction held 5 bases outside the gene matches. The CDR3 length is 14 residues. Germline lookup yields CDR1 LGHDT and CDR2 YNNKEL (reference sequence). CDR3 nucleotides: TGTGCCAGCAGTCAAACAGGGGGGAATGAAAAACTGTTTTTT. It codes for CASSQTGGNEKLFF.

The V call is TRBV29-1, the J call TRBJ1-1; possibly TRBD1 for D (6 bases). The CDR3 is 11 residues long. CDR1 is SQVTM and CDR2 is ANQGSEA in the germline V gene. V shed 7 bases and J shed 1 base, with 7 bases lying between them. The CDR3 nucleotides are TGCAGCGGGGACAAGAACACTGAAGCTTTCTTT. Amino acid sequence: CSGDKNTEAFF.

V gene TRBV7-9 combines with J gene TRBJ2-7; TRBD1 matches 7 bases. The CDR3 extends over 14 amino acids. Germline CDR1 is SEHNR and CDR2 is FQNEAQ (reference sequence). Trimming at V came to 5 bases and at J to 1 base, leaving 5 bases not matched to a gene. CDR3 amino acids: CASSDRDRSYEQYF. Here the CDR3 DNA reads TGTGCCAGCAGCGACCGGGACAGATCCTACGAGCAGTACTTC. The full variable domain, with the rest looked up from reference TRBV7-9 and TRBJ2-7, is DTGVSQNPRHKITKRGQNVTFRCDPISEHNRLYWYRQTLGQGPEFLTYFQNEAQLEKSRLLSDRFSAERPKGSFSTLEIQRTEQGDSAMYLCASSDRDRSYEQYFGPGTRLTVT.

This clone was counted a single time. The V and J genes are TRBV12-5 and TRBJ2-2; D is unclear. Looked up from germline, CDR1 is LGHNT and CDR2 is FRNRAP. Trimming stripped 1 base from V and 8 bases from J, with 5 bases between. The CDR3 contains 12 residues. CDR3 nucleotides: TGTGCTAGTGGTTTGGGGCGGGGGGAGCTGTTTTTT. Amino acids: CASGLGRGELFF.

This chain links TRBV5-1 with TRBJ2-7, with TRBD2 matching 7 bases. The germline V gene encodes CDR1 SGHRS and CDR2 YFSETQ. The CDR3 covers 13 residues. Trimming removed 2 bases from V and 7 bases from J; junction bases left unmatched: 6. CDR3 amino acids: CASSFRTRGEQYF. The CDR3 region has the DNA TGCGCCAGCAGCTTCAGGACTAGGGGAGAGCAGTACTTC.

The V call is TRBV6-1, the J call TRBJ1-1; 7 bases line up with TRBD1. Germline CDR1 is MNHNS and CDR2 is SASEGT. The V gene end was trimmed by 3 bases and the J gene end by 1 base; junction bases not matched to a gene: 5. This CDR3 is built from 15 residues. CDR3 in amino acids: CASSDRGQPNTEAFF. DNA for the CDR3: TGTGCCAGCAGTGACCGGGGACAGCCGAACACTGAAGCTTTCTTT.